This TCR beta chain was recovered during a study of blood T cell repertoires in COVID-19. Overall study: Sample material is recorded as cDNA or gDNA derived from T cells, B-cell-depleted T cells, or PBMCs.

CDR1 SNHLY and CDR2 FYNNEI come from the germline V gene. V lost 5 bases and J lost 5; bases outside the gene matches: 4. The CDR3 is 14 amino acids. This clone was recorded a few times. Methods used by the authors: Scientists estimated how many nucleated cells there were by amplifying reference gene primers. Sequencing was performed with immunoSEQ multiplex PCR; in TCRdb, only in-frame clones are kept and a portion is missing. V and J calls and clone size are those listed in that table; D and trimming were worked out from the DNA. This sample carries under 130,000 clones, approximately 85% of them seen once, and the ten largest clones take 4.1%.

Sequencing input: peripheral blood. The TCR comes from a middle-aged man with acute or convalescent COVID-19. J is TRBJ1-5 and V is TRBV2, with 9 bases fitting TRBD1. The CDR3, as DNA: TGTGCCAGCAGTCCGGGACAGGGAGATCAGCCCCAGCATTTT. Its translation is CASSPGQGDQPQHF.